Listed below are T cell receptor beta chains from one sample, sequenced in a study of blood T cells in healthy people across ages. A single record per CDR3 protein comes from TCRdb applying MiXCR to the 5' RACE reads. There are around 1,800,000 distinct CDR3 sequences in the sample; about two fifths occur only once, and about 21% lies in the top ten. The sequenced material came from blood. These receptors all come from a human donor in good health. The CDR3 runs from the conserved cysteine through the conserved F or W. A D gene is named only where the DNA matches it firmly. Rows may omit the clone size; those that give it use once, few, many or a size class.

D: -; size: few; V: TRBV9; J: TRBJ1-2; DNA: TGTGCCAGCAGCCCCCCCGGGGAGCCTACCGGCTACACCTTC; CDR3: CASSPPGEPTGYTF
D: -; size: -; V: TRBV6-5; J: TRBJ2-5; DNA: TGTGCCAGCAGTTACTCGATGTCCACTAGTAGGGAGACCCAGTACTTC; CDR3: CASSYSMSTSRETQYF
D: -; size: -; V: TRBV19; J: TRBJ2-7; DNA: TGTGCCAGTAGCACCGGGGCCTCCTACGAGCAGTACTTC; CDR3: CASSTGASYEQYF
D: -; size: -; V: TRBV11-2; J: TRBJ1-2; DNA: TGTGCCAGCAGCTTAGAAATAAGGGGAAACTATGGCTACACCTTC; CDR3: CASSLEIRGNYGYTF
D: -; size: -; V: TRBV6-6; J: TRBJ2-7; DNA: TGTGCCAGCAGTTACTCCGCCAAACCGGGAGAACAATACGAGCAGTACTTC; CDR3: CASSYSAKPGEQYEQYF
D: -; size: -; V: TRBV6-2/TRBV6-3; J: TRBJ1-2; DNA: TGTGCCAGCACCCCGCACAGGGCTAACTATGGCTACACCTTC; CDR3: CASTPHRANYGYTF
D: -; size: -; V: TRBV4-2; J: TRBJ1-2; DNA: TGTGCCAGCAGCCAAGATCTTTTATCGGCGGATGGCTACACCTTC; CDR3: CASSQDLLSADGYTF
D: -; size: -; V: TRBV7-3; J: TRBJ1-1; DNA: TGTGCCAGCAGCTTAATGGCCGCGGGGGGACTCACTGAAGCTTTCTTT; CDR3: CASSLMAAGGLTEAFF
D: -; size: -; V: TRBV4-2; J: TRBJ2-1; DNA: TGTGCCAGCAGCCAAGACGGAACCTACAATGAGCAGTTCTTC; CDR3: CASSQDGTYNEQFF
D: TRBD2; size: few; V: TRBV4-3; J: TRBJ2-5; DNA: TGCGCCAGCAGCCAAGCCGGGACTAGCCAAGAGACCCAGTACTTC; CDR3: CASSQAGTSQETQYF
D: -; size: many; V: TRBV18; J: TRBJ2-6; DNA: TGTGCCAGCTCACCCGCGGCCTCTGGGGCCAACGTCCTGACTTTC; CDR3: CASSPAASGANVLTF
D: -; size: few; V: TRBV15; J: TRBJ1-4; DNA: TGTGCCACCAGCAGAGACGTGTTCCAATATAATGAAAAACTGTTTTTT; CDR3: CATSRDVFQYNEKLFF
D: -; size: -; V: TRBV6-2/TRBV6-3; J: TRBJ2-1; DNA: TGTGCCAGCAGTTACGACCCCACCCGAACACATGAGCAGTTCTTC; CDR3: CASSYDPTRTHEQFF
D: -; size: -; V: TRBV5-1; J: TRBJ1-1; DNA: TGCGCCAGCAGCCCTCAGGGTGAAGGAGCTTTCTTT; CDR3: CASSPQGEGAFF
D: TRBD2; size: -; V: TRBV4-1; J: TRBJ2-7; DNA: TGCGCCAGCAGCCAAGACGGACTAGCGAGCTCCTACGAGCAGTACTTC; CDR3: CASSQDGLASSYEQYF
D: TRBD2; size: few; V: TRBV7-2; J: TRBJ2-1; DNA: TGTGCCAGCAGCAGCCGGGACTACCTATCCTACAATGAGCAGTTCTTC; CDR3: CASSSRDYLSYNEQFF
D: TRBD1; size: -; V: TRBV2; J: TRBJ1-1; DNA: TGTGCCAGCAGGAAGGAGACAGGGTCTGAAGCTTTCTTT; CDR3: CASRKETGSEAFF
D: -; size: -; V: TRBV7-2; J: TRBJ2-7; DNA: TGTGCCAGCAGCTCCCCTCTTGACAGATTTCAATCTACCGAGCAGTACTTC; CDR3: CASSSPLDRFQSTEQYF